The 31 T cell receptor beta chains presented below share a single source sample, sequenced in a study of blood T cell repertoires in COVID-19. The repertoire was sequenced with immunoSEQ multiplex PCR; TCRdb's copy has only in-frame clones and lacks some. Among 200,000 to 300,000 clones listed, approximately 90% were seen once. Input material: peripheral blood. Every receptor here comes from a man in his 60s who had recovered from COVID-19.

The chain combines TRBV19 with TRBJ2-4, with D uncertain. V lost 6 bases and J 0 bases, leaving 12 bases between the germline ends. Germline CDR1 and CDR2: LNHDA and SQIVND (reference sequence). The CDR3 has 15 residues. DNA for the CDR3: TGTGCCAGTAGGAGCCGGTTATTAGCCAAAAACATTCAGTACTTC. Its translation: CASRSRLLAKNIQYF.

J is TRBJ2-1 and V is TRBV18, with 9 bases that match TRBD2. After removal of 3 bases from V and 13 bases from J, the junction contained 13 bases not matched to a gene. Germline V gene sequence: CDR1 KGHSH, CDR2 LQKENI. This CDR3 comprises 15 residues. The CDR3, as DNA: TGTGCCAGCTCACCCCCCACGACTAGCGGAAGGACCCAGTTCTTC. Its translation: CASSPPTTSGRTQFF.

The CDR3 coding sequence is TGTGCCAGCAGTAGGGGGTTTCAGAATGAGCAGTTCTTC. It translates to CASSRGFQNEQFF. The chain recombines TRBV9 with TRBJ2-1; tentative D call: TRBD1 (6 bases). Per the germline V gene, CDR1 is SGDLS and CDR2 is YYNGEE. The CDR3 length is 13 residues. Trimming took 5 bases from V and 7 from J, leaving 13 bases between them. Variable domain in full (rest from reference TRBV9 and TRBJ2-1): DSGVTQTPKHLITATGQRVTLRCSPRSGDLSVYWYQQSLDQGLQFLIQYYNGEERAKGNILERFSAQQFPDLHSELNLSSLELGDSALYFCASSRGFQNEQFFGPGTRLTVL.

This clone has a single count. The V call is TRBV5-1, the J call TRBJ1-6; D possibly corresponds to TRBD1 (5 bases). V lost 4 bases and J lost 7, with 15 bases in between. CDR3 size: 15 residues. In germline, CDR1 is SGHRS, CDR2 YFSETQ. The CDR3 loop reads CASSPRWGGNSPLHF. The DNA of the CDR3 is TGCGCCAGCAGCCCCCGGTGGGGGGGAAATTCACCCCTCCACTTT.

This CDR3 reads CASSYVSGELFF. CDR3 bases: TGTGCCAGCAGTTATGTTTCTGGGGAGCTGTTTTTT. The chain has TRBV6-6 and TRBJ2-2; D is uncertain. Germline CDR1 reads MNHNY; CDR2 reads SVGAGI (reference sequence). The CDR3 extends over 12 amino acids. Between the trimmed V and J ends, which lost 3 bases and 8 bases, there was a span of 7 bases.

The rearrangement joins TRBV5-1 to TRBJ2-7, with a weak D call TRBD2 (6 bases). The V gene lost 0 bases and the J gene lost 5 bases, with 18 bases spanning the gap. The CDR3 length is 16 residues. Germline CDR1 SGHRS, CDR2 YFSETQ. The CDR3 region is CASSLATLEGGDEQYF. CDR3 nucleotides: TGCGCCAGCAGCTTGGCTACGTTGGAGGGTGGCGACGAGCAGTACTTC.

The chain couples TRBV15 to TRBJ2-7; 11 bases are shared with TRBD1. The CDR3 has 15 amino acids. Germline CDR1 reads LNHNV; CDR2 reads YYDKDF (reference sequence). The V segment lost 4 bases and the J segment 4 bases; nucleotides outside the gene matches: 6. CDR3 residues: CATSITGTGGYEQYF. In DNA form, the CDR3 reads TGTGCCACCAGCATCACCGGGACAGGGGGTTACGAGCAGTACTTC.

The chain has TRBV5-1 and TRBJ1-5, with D maybe TRBD1 (5 bases). From germline, CDR1 is SGHRS and CDR2 YFSETQ. The CDR3 sequence is 15 residues long. V was pared by 4 bases and J by 3 bases, with 14 bases between. Here the CDR3 reads CASSPVGGSNQPQHF. For the CDR3, the DNA is TGCGCCAGCAGCCCGGTGGGGGGTTCCAATCAGCCCCAGCATTTT.

The V and J genes are TRBV9 and TRBJ2-7; 10 positions agree with TRBD1. V was clipped by 5 bases and J by 6 bases; unmatched bases: 11. Germline CDR1 SGDLS, CDR2 YYNGEE. The CDR3 spans 15 residues. The CDR3, as DNA: TGTGCCAGCAGTTCTGTCCGGGACAGGGGAGCCGAGCAGTACTTC. It codes for CASSSVRDRGAEQYF.

The DNA for the CDR3 is TGCGCCAGCAGCCAAGACATTTCAGCGGGGACCCCGTCCTACAATGAGCAGTTCTTC. Its translation is CASSQDISAGTPSYNEQFF. The chain is built from TRBV4-1 and TRBJ2-1, with 7 bases aligning to TRBD2. This CDR3 is 19 amino acids long. Trimming at V came to 0 bases and at J to 1 base, leaving 12 bases not matched to a gene. The germline V gene has CDR1 MGHRA and CDR2 YSYEKL.

The chain is built from TRBV29-1 and TRBJ1-5; 8 bases fit TRBD1. This CDR3 has 14 residues. Germline assignment: CDR1 SQVTM and CDR2 ANQGSEA. V lost 6 bases and J lost 4; bases outside the gene matches: 8. CDR3 sequence reads: CSVTGGDGNQPQHF. The CDR3 DNA reads as TGCAGCGTCACAGGGGGTGACGGAAATCAGCCCCAGCATTTT.

The V and J genes are TRBV5-1 and TRBJ2-2, with D possibly being TRBD1 (5 bases). The germline V gene encodes CDR1 SGHRS and CDR2 YFSETQ. The CDR3 is 16 residues long. Trimming shortened V by 1 base and J by 0 bases, and 10 bases separated the two germline ends. The CDR3 nucleotides are TGCGCCAGCAGCTTGTCACAGGCGACGAACACCGGGGAGCTGTTTTTT. It specifies CASSLSQATNTGELFF.

This clone showed up just a few times. J is TRBJ2-4 and V is TRBV6-5, with D maybe TRBD2 (5 bases). V lost 9 bases and J lost 13, with 25 bases in between. CDR3 length: 14 amino acids. Germline assignment: CDR1 MNHEY and CDR2 SVGAGI. The CDR3 DNA reads TGTGCCAGTATCCGGACTGCCGTCGACAAAGCCCAGTACTTC. It translates to CASIRTAVDKAQYF.

The table lists this clone with many counts. The chain carries TRBV11-2 and TRBJ2-5; D remains unclear. The CDR3 length is 14 residues. Germline CDR1 is SGHAT and CDR2 is FQNNGV. V was cut by 5 bases and J by 5 bases, with 15 bases left in between. The CDR3 DNA reads as TGTGCCAGCAGCCTCGGGTCATTTTCGGAGACCCAGTACTTC. Residues: CASSLGSFSETQYF.

The chain employs TRBV30 and TRBJ1-6, with a possible D match to TRBD1 (6 bases). V shed 2 bases and J shed 7 bases, with 15 bases lying between them. The germline V gene has CDR1 GTSNPN and CDR2 SVGIG (reference sequence). CDR3 length: 15 amino acids. CDR3 protein: CAWSSDRSYNSPLHF. DNA of the CDR3: TGTGCCTGGAGTTCGGACAGAAGTTACAATTCACCCCTCCACTTT.

This rearrangement joins TRBV21-1 to TRBJ1-5; TRBD1 reflects the table's D call only, with no check against the DNA. TRBV21-1 is a pseudogene locus. The CDR3 has 20 residues. Written as DNA, the CDR3 is TGTGCCAGCAGCAAAGTATGTAATGGAGCGGCCAGGGGTGGCAATCAGCCCCAGCATTTT. Residues: CASSKVCNGAARGGNQPQHF.

This clone has just one count. The CDR3 nucleotides read TGTGCCAGCTCCATTGGGGGGACAGATAATCAGCCCCAGCATTTT. This sequence encodes CASSIGGTDNQPQHF. The chain carries TRBV18 and TRBJ1-5; 7 bases agree with TRBD1. The CDR3 has 15 residues. The V gene end was trimmed by 6 bases and the J gene end by 4 bases; junction bases not matched to a gene: 9. Germline values: CDR1 KGHSH, CDR2 LQKENI.

This chain uses TRBV27 with TRBJ1-5; 8 positions agree with TRBD1. Per germline, CDR1 MNHEY and CDR2 SMNVEV (reference sequence). After removal of 5 bases from V and 5 bases from J, the junction contained 5 bases not matched to a gene. The CDR3 consists of 14 residues. The CDR3 region is CASSRGTGYQPQHF. The DNA for the CDR3 is TGTGCCAGCAGTAGGGGGACAGGATATCAGCCCCAGCATTTT.

This chain uses TRBV5-1 with TRBJ1-5; TRBD1 aligns across 7 bases. Germline trimming cut 7 bases from V and 2 bases from J; bases unmatched to any gene: 6. The CDR3 sequence is 14 residues long. In germline, CDR1 is SGHRS, CDR2 YFSETQ. CDR3 nucleotides: TGCGCCAGCGCTATGGGGACAGGCAATCAGCCCCAGCATTTT. Amino acids: CASAMGTGNQPQHF.

The V and J genes are TRBV14 and TRBJ2-3; 12 bases line up with TRBD2. Germline V CDR1 and CDR2: SGHDN, FVKESK. V dropped 4 bases and J dropped 0; count of bases not matched to a gene: 14. This CDR3 comprises 20 residues. The CDR3 DNA sequence: TGTGCCAGCAGCCCACGTCTAGCGGGGGGGCCCTGGGGCAGCACAGATACGCAGTATTTT. Translated: CASSPRLAGGPWGSTDTQYF.

The genes are TRBV10-3 and TRBJ2-7, with a tentative D call TRBD2 (5 bases). Trimming cost V 3 bases and J 6 bases, with 15 bases left between them. The germline V gene encodes CDR1 ENHRY and CDR2 SYGVKD. The CDR3 totals 14 residues. The CDR3 spells CAISESNRGTEQYF. Written as DNA, the CDR3 is TGTGCCATCAGTGAATCAAATCGGGGAACCGAGCAGTACTTC.

The chain combines TRBV5-1 with TRBJ1-2, with unresolved D. The CDR3 runs 12 residues. Trimming removed 5 bases at V and 4 bases at J, with 9 bases between. Per the germline V gene, CDR1 is SGHRS and CDR2 is YFSETQ. CDR3 nucleotide sequence: TGCGCCAGCAGGAGGGAGTCCTATGGCTACACCTTC. Translated: CASRRESYGYTF.

V gene TRBV3-1 (or the pseudogene TRBV3-2) combines with J gene TRBJ2-6; D might be TRBD1 (6 bases). Trimming cost V 4 bases and J 10 bases, with 17 bases left between them. Germline V lookup: CDR1 LGHDT, CDR2 YNNKEL (reference sequence). This CDR3 is 15 amino acids long. CDR3 residues: CASSPDRSNVNVLTF. The CDR3 DNA is TGTGCCAGCAGCCCGGACAGATCCAACGTTAACGTCCTGACTTTC.

The sample holds one count of this clone. The chain has TRBV24-1 and TRBJ2-3, with 8 bases matching TRBD2. Germline V gene sequence: CDR1 KGHDR, CDR2 SFDVKD. The CDR3 has 16 residues. The trim removed 6 bases at V and 3 bases at J, leaving 10 bases unmatched. CDR3 bases: TGTGCCACCAGTACGCCAGCCGGGGGGGGAACAGATACGCAGTATTTT. Translation: CATSTPAGGGTDTQYF.

The rearrangement links TRBV18 to TRBJ2-6, with D possibly matching TRBD2 (7 bases). The germline V and J ends were trimmed by 6 bases and 0 bases, with 24 bases remaining between them. This CDR3 contains 20 residues. The germline CDR1 and CDR2 sequences are KGHSH and LQKENI. The CDR3 bases are TGTGCCAGCTCGCCCGGAATGGGGGGGCTTACCACCTCTGGGGCCAACGTCCTGACTTTC. Translated, it gives CASSPGMGGLTTSGANVLTF.

This chain joins TRBV21-1 and TRBJ2-3; the listed D gene, TRBD2, was not tested against the DNA. TRBV21-1 counts as a pseudogene. This CDR3 is 12 amino acids long. CDR3 protein: CASSALEYTQYF. Here the CDR3 DNA reads TGTGCCAGCAGTGCCTTGGAGTATACGCAGTATTTT.

This clone was observed a few times. This sequence joins TRBV7-8 and TRBJ2-7; possible D gene TRBD2, 5 bases. V lost 3 bases and J 5 bases, leaving 11 bases between the germline ends. Germline lookup yields CDR1 SGHVS and CDR2 FQNEAQ. This CDR3 comprises 13 residues. CDR3 protein: CASSLSGNHEQYV. DNA of the CDR3: TGTGCCAGCAGCTTGAGCGGTAACCACGAGCAGTACGTC.

This clone was recorded a few times. The V gene is TRBV7-8, the J gene TRBJ1-5; 9 bases line up with TRBD1. The CDR3 totals 17 residues. V lost 5 bases and J lost 5; bases outside the gene matches: 13. Looked up from germline, CDR1 is SGHVS and CDR2 is FQNEAQ. The CDR3, as DNA: TGTGCCAGCAGCGGGCATACCGGGACAGGGAACGATCAGCCCCAGCATTTT. This codes for CASSGHTGTGNDQPQHF. The full variable domain, with the rest looked up from reference TRBV7-8 and TRBJ1-5, is GAGVSQSPRYKVAKRGQDVALRCDPISGHVSLFWYQQALGQGPEFLTYFQNEAQLDKSGLPSDRFFAERPEGSVSTLKIQRTQQEDSAVYLCASSGHTGTGNDQPQHFGDGTRLSIL.

This chain joins TRBV21-1 and TRBJ1-5. TRBV21-1 represents a pseudogene. This CDR3 is built from 14 residues. The CDR3 here is CASSKRGFDQPQHF. The CDR3 nucleotides are TGTGCCAGCAGCAAACGAGGTTTCGATCAGCCCCAGCATTTT.

J is TRBJ1-2 and V is TRBV12-3 or TRBV12-4, with a possible D match to TRBD1 (5 bases). Trimming took off 6 bases at V and 8 bases at J, with 16 bases between the two ends. The CDR3 totals 13 residues. The CDR3 here is CASSPGLRRGYTF. In nucleotides, the CDR3 is TGTGCCAGCAGCCCGGGACTCCGGAGGGGCTACACCTTC.

This clone has just one count. The genes are TRBV6-5 and TRBJ1-4; 7 bases are shared with TRBD1. This CDR3 region has 15 residues. Trimming at V came to 6 bases and at J to 5 bases, leaving 9 bases not matched to a gene. CDR1 is MNHEY, CDR2 SVGAGI, per germline. CDR3 DNA sequence: TGTGCCAGCAGGGGCGCCGGGACAGCAAATGAAAAACTGTTTTTT. This encodes CASRGAGTANEKLFF.